The present entry profiles one T cell receptor beta chain with its context. V was cut by 4 bases and J by 6 bases, with 13 bases left in between. Germline lookup yields CDR1 LGHDT and CDR2 YNNKEL (reference sequence). The CDR3 spans 13 residues. From the RT-PCR reads, TCRdb called clonotypes with MiXCR, one entry per CDR3 protein. The sample contains approximately 250,000 distinct CDR3 sequences, 13% to 15% of which appear only once. This record belongs to a study of patients and donors after allogeneic stem cell transplantation. The TCR originated in a human donor who was either an allogeneic HSCT recipient or a stem cell or donor lymphocyte infusion donor (not recorded which). It is not recorded whose cells these are; they may come from a transplant donor. The sample consisted of blood, either unsorted or a sorted T cell fraction (not recorded which). The chain has TRBV3-1 and TRBJ2-7; D is possibly TRBD2 (6 bases). For the CDR3, the DNA is TGTGCCAGCAGCCTAGAGGGACTTTCCGAGCAGTACTTC. It translates to CASSLEGLSEQYF.